Presented here are 23 T cell receptor beta chains from one specimen sequenced in a study of blood T cell dynamics during melanoma immunotherapy. Documented time point: pre-treatment baseline. This table comes from immunoSEQ multiplex PCR, and its TCRdb copy is limited to in-frame clones, with some not included. The sample lists around 10,000 clones, 84% seen once, with 12% to 15% in the top ten. Sequences were derived from blood, sampled from a patient treated with checkpoint blockade. Every receptor here comes from a human donor with melanoma.

This chain links TRBV28 with TRBJ1-3; D is undetermined. The germline V and J ends were trimmed by 11 bases and 4 bases, with 15 bases remaining between them. Germline lookup yields CDR1 MDHEN and CDR2 SYDVKM. There are 13 residues in the CDR3. CDR3: CAARTTRGNTIYF. DNA of the CDR3: TGTGCCGCCCGTACCACTCGGGGAAACACCATATATTTT.

The chain has TRBV7-9 and TRBJ2-5, with 9 bases identical to TRBD2. The trim removed 4 bases at V and 5 bases at J, leaving 14 bases unmatched. This CDR3 spans 17 amino acids. Germline V gene sequence: CDR1 SEHNR, CDR2 FQNEAQ (reference sequence). The CDR3 here is CASSSPGLALGSETQYF. The DNA of the CDR3 is TGTGCCAGCAGCTCCCCGGGACTAGCTTTGGGTTCGGAGACCCAGTACTTC.

Details on this clone: This clone may be a read error of a much larger clone one base away. The chain combines TRBV7-2 with TRBJ2-7; unclear D gene. Germline V gives CDR1 SGHTA, CDR2 FQGNSA. The V and J ends lost 2 bases and 2 bases respectively, with 10 bases between them. The CDR3 totals 14 residues. This CDR3 is CASSLQDGPYEQYF. CDR3 DNA sequence: TGTGCCAGCAGCTTACAAGACGGACCCTACGAGCAGTACTTC.

The chain combines TRBV9 with TRBJ1-4; tentative D call: TRBD1 (6 bases). Germline CDR1 SGDLS, CDR2 YYNGEE. The CDR3 covers 15 residues. Between the trimmed V and J ends, which lost 4 bases and 4 bases, there was a span of 14 bases. Here the CDR3 DNA reads TGTGCCAGCAGCACCCGGACAGAGCATAATGAAAAACTGTTTTTT. The encoded protein is CASSTRTEHNEKLFF.

The genes are TRBV27 and TRBJ2-1; 11 nucleotides align to TRBD2. Germline lookup yields CDR1 MNHEY and CDR2 SMNVEV (reference sequence). V shed 1 base, J shed 9 bases, and the junction held 8 bases outside the gene matches. This CDR3 has 16 residues. The chain's CDR3 is CASSLLGSGGAGEQFF. CDR3 bases: TGTGCCAGCAGTTTATTAGGTAGCGGGGGGGCGGGTGAGCAGTTCTTC.

The gene calls are TRBV6-5 and TRBJ1-2, with 7 bases identical to TRBD1. The germline gives CDR1 MNHEY, CDR2 SVGAGI. This CDR3 has 15 amino acids. V dropped 5 bases and J dropped 4; count of bases not matched to a gene: 10. CDR3: CASSPQTGTVYGYTF. CDR3 nucleotide sequence: TGTGCCAGCAGTCCTCAAACCGGGACAGTCTATGGCTACACCTTC.

This chain joins TRBV7-2 and TRBJ1-2, with TRBD1 matching 9 bases. Germline trimming cut 5 bases from V and 5 bases from J; bases unmatched to any gene: 3. This CDR3 region has 13 residues. The germline V gene encodes CDR1 SGHTA and CDR2 FQGNSA. In nucleotides, the CDR3 is TGTGCCAGCAGCCCCGACAGGGGGTATGGCTACACCTTC. It is translated as CASSPDRGYGYTF.

This clone was detected only once. V usage is TRBV6-5 and J usage is TRBJ1-4, with TRBD1 matching over 10 bases. In germline, CDR1 is MNHEY, CDR2 SVGAGI. V lost 6 bases, J lost 10 bases, and 5 bases stayed unmatched. The CDR3 has 13 amino acids. This chain's CDR3 is CASSPRDRGKLFF. The CDR3, as DNA: TGTGCCAGCAGCCCCCGGGACAGGGGAAAACTGTTTTTT.

V and J are TRBV7-9 and TRBJ1-1; weak D call: TRBD1 (5 bases). In germline, CDR1 is SEHNR, CDR2 FQNEAQ (reference sequence). V lost 3 bases, J lost 7 bases, and 18 bases lay in between. The CDR3 has 15 residues. The CDR3: CASSFMDSRGIEAFF. The CDR3 DNA sequence: TGTGCCAGCAGCTTCATGGATTCTAGGGGAATTGAAGCTTTCTTT.

The genes are TRBV7-2 and TRBJ1-6; D gene uncertain. The ends were cut back, 1 base at V and 0 bases at J, with 10 bases in the middle. This CDR3 is 17 amino acids long. Per the germline V gene, CDR1 is SGHTA and CDR2 is FQGNSA. The DNA of the CDR3 is TGTGCCAGCAGCTTAGATGAGGCGAGCTCCTATAATTCACCCCTCCACTTT. Protein product: CASSLDEASSYNSPLHF.

The chain carries TRBV9 and TRBJ2-5; TRBD2 aligns across 11 bases. The germline CDR1 and CDR2 sequences are SGDLS and YYNGEE. Trimming removed 4 bases from V and 8 bases from J; junction bases left unmatched: 10. CDR3 length equals 15 residues. The CDR3 here is CASSPRLAGGPTQYF. DNA for the CDR3: TGTGCCAGCAGCCCCCGGCTAGCGGGGGGCCCAACCCAGTACTTC.

This clone has only one observation. The gene calls are TRBV5-4 and TRBJ1-2; 12 nucleotides align to TRBD1. J lost 6 bases, V lost 4 bases, and 7 bases had no gene match. The CDR3 extends over 15 amino acids. Germline lookup yields CDR1 SGHNT and CDR2 YYREEE (reference sequence). The CDR3 protein is CASSDTRDRGHGYTF. The CDR3 region has the DNA TGTGCCAGCAGCGACACCCGGGACAGGGGGCATGGCTACACCTTC.

The chain employs TRBV30 and TRBJ2-3, with no clear D. Per the germline V gene, CDR1 is GTSNPN and CDR2 is SVGIG (reference sequence). Trimming stripped 3 bases from V and 0 bases from J, with 10 bases between. The CDR3 runs to 14 residues. The CDR3 region is CAWRVLTSTDTQYF. CDR3 DNA: TGTGCCTGGAGAGTACTTACGAGCACAGATACGCAGTATTTT.

V is TRBV27 and J is TRBJ1-2, with 10 bases identical to TRBD1. Trimming cost V 1 base and J 4 bases; bases outside gene matches: 6. CDR1 MNHEY and CDR2 SMNVEV come from the germline V gene (reference sequence). The CDR3 sequence is 16 residues long. CDR3 DNA sequence: TGTGCCAGCAGTTTATTGGGGACAGGGGCGGCCTATGGCTACACCTTC. Amino acids: CASSLLGTGAAYGYTF.

The J gene is TRBJ1-4, the V gene TRBV2; unclear D gene. The germline V and J ends were trimmed by 6 bases and 0 bases, with 11 bases remaining between them. The CDR3 totals 15 residues. CDR1 and CDR2 from the germline V gene are SNHLY and FYNNEI. As DNA, the CDR3 is TGTGCCAGCAGGAAAGAATATGCAACTAATGAAAAACTGTTTTTT. Translating gives CASRKEYATNEKLFF.

V gene TRBV28 combines with J gene TRBJ1-2; TRBD1 is a possible D gene (5 bases). Germline values: CDR1 MDHEN, CDR2 SYDVKM. This CDR3 contains 13 residues. V shed 4 bases and J shed 8 bases, with 14 bases lying between them. The CDR3 protein is CASSSQGRGGYTF. For the CDR3, the DNA is TGTGCCAGCAGTTCGCAGGGTAGGGGCGGCTACACCTTC.

The chain has TRBV7-9 and TRBJ2-7, with 8 bases lining up with TRBD1. This CDR3 contains 15 residues. The V segment lost 2 bases and the J segment 5 bases; nucleotides outside the gene matches: 8. CDR1 and CDR2 from the germline V gene are SEHNR and FQNEAQ (reference sequence). In DNA, the CDR3 is TGTGCCAGCAGCTTACCCCGGACAGGGCCCCACGAGCAGTACTTC. Encoded protein: CASSLPRTGPHEQYF.

The gene calls are TRBV7-9 and TRBJ2-3; TRBD1 or TRBD2 may be the D gene (5 bases each). CDR1 and CDR2 (germline): SEHNR, FQNEAQ (reference sequence). V was shortened by 5 bases and J by 3 bases, with 12 bases between the two germline ends. The CDR3 spans 14 residues. The CDR3 reads CASSLIGATDTQYF. The CDR3 DNA is TGTGCCAGCAGCCTGATCGGGGCGACAGATACGCAGTATTTT.

V is TRBV23-1 and J is TRBJ2-5; 7 bases fit TRBD1. TRBV23-1 is annotated as an ORF whose role is uncertain. The V and J ends lost 0 bases and 3 bases, in that order; junction bases with no gene match: 7. This CDR3 contains 16 residues. The CDR3 DNA reads as TGCGCCAGCAGTCAATCCGAGCACAGGGGCAAAGAGACCCAGTACTTC. Its translation: CASSQSEHRGKETQYF.

This chain connects TRBV29-1 to TRBJ1-1; D possibly corresponds to TRBD1 (6 bases). This CDR3 comprises 13 residues. The germline gives CDR1 SQVTM, CDR2 ANQGSEA. Deletions cut 3 bases from V and 4 bases from J, with 12 bases between. In DNA, the CDR3 is TGCAGCGTTGATGGGGGGCGCGTCACTGAAGCTTTCTTT. Translation gives CSVDGGRVTEAFF.

This sequence joins TRBV5-4 and TRBJ1-4; TRBD1 aligns across 7 bases. This CDR3 contains 15 residues. Per the germline V gene, CDR1 is SGHNT and CDR2 is YYREEE (reference sequence). Unmatched junction bases numbered 10, after V lost 4 bases and J lost 7 bases. The CDR3 DNA follows: TGTGCCAGCAGCGCAGGACAGGTTCCTAGTGAAAAACTGTTTTTT. It codes for CASSAGQVPSEKLFF.

V is TRBV2 and J is TRBJ2-5; no definite D call. This CDR3 has 11 amino acids. Germline V gives CDR1 SNHLY, CDR2 FYNNEI. With 6 bases removed from V and 5 bases from J, the gap between germline ends came to 7 bases. CDR3 nucleotides: TGTGCCAGCAGCGCCGGGGAGACCCAGTACTTC. Protein sequence: CASSAGETQYF.

V usage is TRBV4-3 and J usage is TRBJ2-5, with D possibly matching TRBD1 (5 bases). This CDR3 has 15 residues. Looked up from germline, CDR1 is LGHNA and CDR2 is YSLEER. V was trimmed by 4 bases and J by 2 bases, leaving 14 bases between them. The DNA of the CDR3 is TGCGCCAGCAGCCCCTGGCGTGGACATCAAGAGACCCAGTACTTC. Translated, it gives CASSPWRGHQETQYF.